Presented here are 2 T cell receptor beta chains from one specimen sequenced in a study of OX40 agonist ivuxolimab in advanced cancers. Measured with immunoSEQ multiplex PCR; TCRdb has only the in-frame clones, and not every one. Altogether tens of thousands of clones are present, over 80% being singletons, with the ten largest covering 8.5% to 9%. The sequencing here drew on CD4+ or CD8+ T cells sorted from blood, taken in a trial of the OX40 agonist ivuxolimab. Receptors were obtained from an adult with an advanced solid tumor such as melanoma, head and neck, liver or kidney cancer.

The V and J genes are TRBV15 and TRBJ2-2; 10 bases match TRBD1. With 5 bases clipped from V and 9 bases from J, the junction kept 6 bases outside the gene matches. The germline V gene encodes CDR1 LNHNV and CDR2 YYDKDF (reference sequence). CDR3 length: 14 amino acids. CDR3 protein: CATSPDRGARELFF. The CDR3 DNA follows: TGTGCCACCAGCCCGGACAGGGGGGCCCGGGAGCTGTTTTTT.

The gene calls are TRBV7-8 and TRBJ2-7; TRBD2 is a possible D gene (5 bases). Germline V gene lookup returns CDR1 SGHVS and CDR2 FQNEAQ. The CDR3 is made up of 14 amino acids. The V gene lost 5 bases and the J gene lost 0 bases, with 11 bases spanning the gap. The CDR3 reads CASSPGGSSYEQYF. The CDR3 nucleotides read TGTGCCAGCAGCCCGGGTGGGAGCTCCTACGAGCAGTACTTC.